These 15 T cell receptor beta chains share one sample of origin, sequenced in a study of PD-1 blockade in classical Hodgkin lymphoma. Using immunoSEQ multiplex PCR, the repertoire was profiled, and TCRdb retains in-frame clones only, with some absent. The sample has 55,000 to 60,000 clones, 85% to 95% seen once. In every patient, relapse followed autologous stem cell transplantation, while exposure to brentuximab vedotin differed. Specimen: peripheral blood mononuclear cells (PBMCs), collected before the second cycle of nivolumab. These receptors were collected from a human donor with classical Hodgkin lymphoma.

This chain joins TRBV6-4 and TRBJ2-3; a possible D gene is TRBD2 (6 bases). Germline V lookup: CDR1 MRHNA, CDR2 SNTAGT. V was trimmed by 6 bases and J by 4 bases, leaving 23 bases between them. There are 17 residues in the CDR3. The CDR3 bases are TGTGCCAGCAGAGTAAGGACTAAACGGATCAATGCAGATACGCAGTATTTT. Translating it yields CASRVRTKRINADTQYF.

The chain has TRBV27 and TRBJ2-5, with 9 bases matching TRBD1. Trimming took 5 bases from V and 3 from J; bases not matched to a gene: 7. This CDR3 comprises 15 residues. Germline-derived CDR1 and CDR2 are MNHEY and SMNVEV (reference sequence). The CDR3 protein is CASSPWTGAEETQYF. CDR3 sequence (DNA): TGTGCCAGCAGTCCATGGACAGGGGCGGAAGAGACCCAGTACTTC.

This clone was detected a few times. The chain employs TRBV2 and TRBJ2-7, with TRBD1 matching 8 bases. The junction had 5 bases not matched to a gene; V was cut back by 2 bases and J by 5 bases. CDR3 length: 14 residues. Per germline, CDR1 SNHLY and CDR2 FYNNEI. CDR3: CASSELAGGNEQYF. The CDR3 nucleotides are TGTGCCAGCAGTGAACTTGCAGGGGGCAACGAGCAGTACTTC.

V and J are TRBV15 and TRBJ1-5; no firm D call. Germline V gene data show CDR1 as LNHNV and CDR2 as YYDKDF (reference sequence). The V and J ends lost 0 bases and 4 bases respectively, with 7 bases between them. This CDR3 is built from 14 residues. The CDR3 sequence: CATSRDIGNQPQHF. DNA for the CDR3: TGTGCCACCAGCAGAGATATAGGGAATCAGCCCCAGCATTTT.

The genes are TRBV28 and TRBJ2-7, with D tentatively TRBD1 or TRBD2 (5 bases each). The CDR3 sequence is 18 residues long. Germline assignment: CDR1 MDHEN and CDR2 SYDVKM. V shed 1 base and J shed 0 bases, with 19 bases lying between them. The CDR3 protein is CASSLLFGTHSSSYEQYF. In DNA, the CDR3 is TGTGCCAGCAGTTTATTGTTTGGGACGCACTCTAGCTCCTACGAGCAGTACTTC.

The chain uses TRBV18 and TRBJ1-3; weak D call: TRBD1 (6 bases). Trimming removed 2 bases from V and 4 bases from J, with 9 bases in between. CDR3 length: 14 residues. Germline lookup yields CDR1 KGHSH and CDR2 LQKENI. CDR3 amino acids: CASSPGGAGNTIYF. CDR3 DNA sequence: TGTGCCAGCTCACCAGGGGGCGCGGGAAACACCATATATTTT.

The gene calls are TRBV7-6 and TRBJ2-7; D unclear. V was pared by 1 base and J by 6 bases, with 19 bases between. The germline CDR1 and CDR2 sequences are SGHVS and FNYEAQ. CDR3 size: 16 residues. The CDR3 coding sequence is TGTGCCAGCAGCTTAGATGACTCGGCAGCGTGGGCCGAGCAGTACTTC. Protein sequence: CASSLDDSAAWAEQYF.

The chain links TRBV4-3 to TRBJ2-7; 7 nucleotides agree with TRBD1. Germline V CDR1 and CDR2: LGHNA, YSLEER. V lost 1 base, J lost 3 bases, and 9 bases stayed unmatched. The CDR3 consists of 16 residues. The CDR3 protein is CASSQVYRDSYYEQYF. The CDR3 region has the DNA TGCGCCAGCAGCCAAGTCTATCGGGACAGCTACTACGAGCAGTACTTC.

The genes are TRBV4-1 and TRBJ2-2; D is perhaps TRBD2 (6 bases). V was pared by 3 bases and J by 4 bases, with 18 bases between. Germline V CDR1 and CDR2: MGHRA, YSYEKL. This CDR3 has 17 amino acids. The CDR3 region has the DNA TGCGCCAGCAGCCAGGTCGATATGGGACTTCTCACCGGGGAGCTGTTTTTT. Translating it yields CASSQVDMGLLTGELFF.

V and J are TRBV30 and TRBJ2-7, with 7 bases matching TRBD1. With 2 bases clipped from V and 2 bases from J, the junction kept 6 bases outside the gene matches. This CDR3 is 14 amino acids long. The germline CDR1 and CDR2 sequences are GTSNPN and SVGIG (reference sequence). DNA for the CDR3: TGTGCCTGGAGTCTCTTCACAGGGGCCTACGAGCAGTACTTC. Residues: CAWSLFTGAYEQYF.

V and J are TRBV2 and TRBJ2-4; D not resolved. V lost 4 bases to trimming and J lost 0 bases, with 16 bases between them. The CDR3 is 17 residues long. Per the germline V gene, CDR1 is SNHLY and CDR2 is FYNNEI. The CDR3, as DNA: TGTGCCAGCAGTGTCCGTGTATCGGCAGGAGCCAAAAACATTCAGTACTTC. Amino acid sequence: CASSVRVSAGAKNIQYF.

This clone turned up a few times. This rearrangement joins TRBV11-2 to TRBJ2-5, with no clear D. CDR1 is SGHAT and CDR2 is FQNNGV in the germline V gene. V dropped 0 bases and J dropped 5 bases, with 10 bases sitting between them. The CDR3 is 14 residues long. The CDR3 region has the DNA TGTGCCAGCAGCTTAGACCCTATTGGGGAGACCCAGTACTTC. Translated: CASSLDPIGETQYF.

This chain uses TRBV5-4 with TRBJ2-7; 7 bases map to TRBD1. The V and J ends lost 3 bases and 0 bases, in that order; junction bases with no gene match: 0. The CDR3 extends over 13 amino acids. The germline V gene has CDR1 SGHNT and CDR2 YYREEE (reference sequence). For the CDR3, the DNA is TGTGCCAGCAGCTGGGACAGCTCCTACGAGCAGTACTTC. Residues: CASSWDSSYEQYF.

This chain joins TRBV15 and TRBJ2-2, with D possibly being TRBD1 (6 bases). The CDR3 is made up of 15 amino acids. V was clipped by 3 bases and J by 4 bases, with 12 bases between them. Germline loops: CDR1 LNHNV, CDR2 YYDKDF (reference sequence). CDR3 nucleotides: TGTGCCACCAGCAGGTTACAGGGTCCCACCGGGGAGCTGTTTTTT. It translates to CATSRLQGPTGELFF.

The rearrangement links TRBV2 to TRBJ2-1; D is perhaps TRBD2 (5 bases). V gave up 8 bases and J gave up 6 bases, with 14 bases separating them. The CDR3 consists of 13 residues. CDR1 and CDR2 (germline): SNHLY, FYNNEI. For the CDR3, the DNA is TGTGCCAGCTCCCGGGATGACGGCAATGAGCAGTTCTTC. Amino acids: CASSRDDGNEQFF. The full variable domain, in which reference TRBV2 and TRBJ2-1 provide the parts outside the CDR3, is EPEVTQTPSHQVTQMGQEVILRCVPISNHLYFYWYRQILGQKVEFLVSFYNNEISEKSEIFDDQFSVERPDGSNFTLKIRSTKLEDSAMYFCASSRDDGNEQFFGPGTRLTVL.